The 30 T cell receptor beta chains given below trace back to one sample, sequenced in a study of regulatory T cells in long-lasting Graves disease. Building of the TCR beta libraries involved iRepertoire HTBI primers and Arm-PCR of CDR3 regions. TCRdb recomputed calls from the multiplex PCR reads with MiXCR, one row per CDR3 protein. The data show roughly 350,000 distinct CDR3 sequences, around 15% seen once. Noted time point: newly diagnosed GD, antithyroid drugs for less than 3 months. TCR sequences were obtained from RNA taken from PBMCs. This sample also appeared in a second study, on T cells in Graves' hyperthyroidism and ophthalmopathy.

The source material was peripheral blood mononuclear cells (PBMCs), sampled at new diagnosis, from a patient treated with antithyroid drugs. These receptors originate from a woman younger than 30 with Graves disease.

The table lists this clonotype with many counts. The chain combines TRBV6-1 with TRBJ2-7; TRBD2 matches 8 bases. The CDR3 sequence is 17 residues long. V gave up 4 bases and J gave up 2 bases; unmatched junction bases: 13. Germline loops: CDR1 MNHNS, CDR2 SASEGT. CDR3 in amino acids: CASSGGIAGLRPYEQYF. The CDR3 DNA follows: TGTGCCAGCAGTGGGGGCATAGCGGGATTGCGGCCCTACGAGCAGTACTTC.

This clonotype was picked up many times. V usage is TRBV6-1 and J usage is TRBJ2-2; D is unresolved. V gave up 6 bases and J gave up 0 bases, with 5 bases separating them. The CDR3 totals 13 residues. Germline V lookup: CDR1 MNHNS, CDR2 SASEGT. The CDR3 protein is CASRNANTGELFF. Here the CDR3 DNA reads TGTGCCAGCAGAAACGCGAACACCGGGGAGCTGTTTTTT.

There are many counts of this clonotype. The J gene is TRBJ2-1, the V gene TRBV20-1; D unresolved. Trimming took 4 bases from V and 4 from J, leaving 11 bases between them. This CDR3 contains 13 residues. CDR1 is DFQATT, CDR2 SNEGSKA, per germline (reference sequence). CDR3 coding DNA: TGCAGTGCTACGGAGCTCAGGTACAATGAGCAGTTCTTC. Encoded protein: CSATELRYNEQFF.

This sequence joins TRBV4-1 and TRBJ2-1; 7 bases are a match to TRBD2. V lost 3 bases to trimming and J lost 15 bases; unmatched junction nucleotides: 14. The CDR3 runs to 14 residues. CDR1 MGHRA and CDR2 YSYEKL come from the germline V gene. The CDR3 loop is CASSHRLGDGRMFF. For the CDR3, the DNA is TGCGCCAGCAGCCATCGGTTGGGGGACGGGAGGATGTTCTTC.

This clonotype has at least ten counts. V is TRBV11-2 and J is TRBJ2-5; 8 bases are a match to TRBD2. The V segment lost 0 bases and the J segment 2 bases; nucleotides outside the gene matches: 17. This CDR3 contains 20 residues. Germline V gene data show CDR1 as SGHAT and CDR2 as FQNNGV. This chain's CDR3 is CASSLDLWLLKAGEQETQYF. The CDR3 DNA follows: TGTGCCAGCAGCTTAGATCTATGGCTCCTCAAAGCGGGGGAGCAAGAGACCCAGTACTTC.

In its sample, this clonotype was seen many times. The gene calls are TRBV30 and TRBJ2-3; possible D gene TRBD1, 5 bases. The CDR3 spans 14 residues. V was cut by 3 bases and J by 0 bases, with 10 bases left in between. Looked up from germline, CDR1 is GTSNPN and CDR2 is SVGIG (reference sequence). This CDR3 reads CAWRVGVSTDTQYF. In DNA form, the CDR3 reads TGTGCCTGGAGAGTAGGGGTTAGCACAGATACGCAGTATTTT.

This chain joins TRBV5-1 and TRBJ2-1, with 7 nucleotides matching TRBD1. The CDR3 is made up of 13 amino acids. The V gene end was trimmed by 3 bases and the J gene end by 10 bases; junction bases not matched to a gene: 7. Germline assignment: CDR1 SGHRS and CDR2 YFSETQ. As DNA, the CDR3 is TGCGCCAGCAGCTGGGACAGCTCCTACGAGCAGTTCTTC. It encodes CASSWDSSYEQFF.

This clonotype was observed many times. V is TRBV14 and J is TRBJ2-7; no definite D call. Germline-derived CDR1 and CDR2 are SGHDN and FVKESK. This CDR3 region has 11 residues. Between the trimmed V and J ends, which lost 0 bases and 8 bases, there was a span of 5 bases. The DNA for the CDR3 is TGTGCCAGCAGCCAAGAGGTCAAGCAGTACTTC. This codes for CASSQEVKQYF.

This clonotype was seen only a few times. This chain links TRBV7-9 with TRBJ2-3, with 9 bases lining up with TRBD2. The CDR3 runs to 15 residues. Trimming cost V 7 bases and J 1 base; bases outside gene matches: 6. Looked up from germline, CDR1 is SEHNR and CDR2 is FQNEAQ (reference sequence). Here the CDR3 DNA reads TGTGCCAGCAACCCTAGCGGGACTGGCACAGATACGCAGTATTTT. Translated, it gives CASNPSGTGTDTQYF.

This clonotype was seen a handful of times. The V gene is TRBV28, the J gene TRBJ1-2, with a weak D call TRBD1 (6 bases). The V end lost 6 bases, the J end lost 7 bases, and 18 bases lay between the germline ends. The CDR3 sequence is 14 residues long. Germline V gene sequence: CDR1 MDHEN, CDR2 SYDVKM. The CDR3: CASRQGTLMSGYTF. Here the CDR3 DNA reads TGTGCCAGCAGACAGGGTACTTTAATGAGTGGCTACACCTTC.

This clonotype was counted between two and nine times. The J gene is TRBJ2-5, the V gene TRBV5-1, with TRBD2 matching over 12 bases. CDR3 length equals 15 residues. Trimming cost V 6 bases and J 5 bases; bases outside gene matches: 8. Germline CDR1 SGHRS, CDR2 YFSETQ. This chain's CDR3 is CASTSTSGSSETQYF. The CDR3 DNA reads as TGCGCCAGCACCTCGACTAGCGGGAGTTCTGAGACCCAGTACTTC. Combining the CDR3 with reference TRBV5-1 and TRBJ2-5 gives the whole variable domain KAGVTQTPRYLIKTRGQQVTLSCSPISGHRSVSWYQQTPGQGLQFLFEYFSETQRNKGNFPGRFSGRQFSNSRSEMNVSTLELGDSALYLCASTSTSGSSETQYFGPGTRLLVL.

This clonotype has more than one count but fewer than ten. This chain uses TRBV24-1 with TRBJ1-6; 9 bases match TRBD1. Germline CDR1 is KGHDR and CDR2 is SFDVKD. V dropped 3 bases and J dropped 7; count of bases not matched to a gene: 3. This CDR3 region has 15 residues. CDR3 sequence (DNA): TGTGCCACCAGTGATGGGACAGGGAGGAATTCACCCCTCCACTTT. Amino acid sequence: CATSDGTGRNSPLHF.

The chain links TRBV7-9 to TRBJ1-2; D call uncertain. The V gene's germline CDR1 is SEHNR and CDR2 FQNEAQ (reference sequence). V was shortened by 3 bases and J by 3 bases, with 8 bases between the two germline ends. The CDR3 is made up of 13 amino acids. The CDR3 sequence: CASSFIGDYGYTF. CDR3 in DNA: TGTGCCAGCAGCTTCATAGGTGACTATGGCTACACCTTC.

At least ten counts were recorded for this clonotype. The chain has TRBV10-3 and TRBJ1-1, with D perhaps matching TRBD1 (5 bases). V lost 6 bases and J 1 base, leaving 12 bases between the germline ends. Germline V gene sequence: CDR1 ENHRY, CDR2 SYGVKD. CDR3 length: 14 amino acids. The CDR3 sequence is CAIRGGPPNTEAFF. In DNA, the CDR3 is TGTGCCATCAGGGGGGGACCGCCGAACACTGAAGCTTTCTTT.

This clonotype was seen at least ten times. The chain links TRBV10-1 to TRBJ2-3, with a tentative D call TRBD2 (5 bases). V dropped 2 bases and J dropped 5 bases, with 11 bases sitting between them. This CDR3 spans 14 amino acids. The germline CDR1 and CDR2 sequences are WNHNN and SYGVQD (reference sequence). The CDR3 DNA reads TGCGCCAGCAGTGAGACTAGAACGGGAGATACGCAGTATTTT. Its protein product is CASSETRTGDTQYF.

This clonotype was counted only a few times. The rearrangement links TRBV3-1 to TRBJ2-5, with D possibly TRBD1 on 6 matching bases. CDR3 length: 16 amino acids. CDR1 and CDR2 from the germline V gene are LGHDT and YNNKEL (reference sequence). Between the trimmed V and J ends, which lost 6 bases and 9 bases, there was a span of 26 bases. The DNA of the CDR3 is TGTGCCAGCAGTATAGAATACGACAGGTTAACGGAGGCCCAGTACTTC. This gives the protein CASSIEYDRLTEAQYF.

This clonotype appeared a few times. This chain uses TRBV6-5 with TRBJ1-2; D call uncertain. The CDR3 loop spans 14 amino acids. Looked up from germline, CDR1 is MNHEY and CDR2 is SVGAGI. Trimming stripped 2 bases from V and 8 bases from J, with 15 bases between. The CDR3 region has the DNA TGTGCCAGCAGTTACCGGAGCTCTCGGCGGGGCTACACCTTC. It translates to CASSYRSSRRGYTF.

This clonotype came up many times. The chain has TRBV27 and TRBJ2-7; the D gene could be TRBD1 or TRBD2 (5 bases each). The germline V gene has CDR1 MNHEY and CDR2 SMNVEV (reference sequence). Trimming removed 0 bases from V and 1 base from J, with 19 bases in between. The CDR3 has 18 amino acids. The CDR3 region is CASSLSPPGALSSYEQYF. The DNA for the CDR3 is TGTGCCAGCAGTTTATCGCCACCCGGGGCACTTTCTTCCTACGAGCAGTACTTC.

The chain recombines TRBV9 with TRBJ2-3, with 12 bases matching TRBD2. The CDR3 sequence is 16 residues long. Germline loops: CDR1 SGDLS, CDR2 YYNGEE. The V gene end was trimmed by 0 bases and the J gene end by 6 bases; junction bases not matched to a gene: 5. The DNA of the CDR3 is TGTGCCAGCAGCGTAGGACTAGCGGGGGCCCCGGATACGCAGTATTTT. It is translated as CASSVGLAGAPDTQYF.

The rearrangement links TRBV28 to TRBJ1-2; D possibly corresponds to TRBD1 (5 bases). The germline CDR1 and CDR2 sequences are MDHEN and SYDVKM. The V end lost 6 bases, the J end lost 3 bases, and 14 bases lay between the germline ends. This CDR3 region has 14 residues. CDR3 sequence: CASRAGTEDYGYTF. The CDR3 nucleotides are TGTGCCAGCAGGGCCGGGACGGAGGACTATGGCTACACCTTC.

Note on this clonotype: One base away lies a much larger clone, so this may be a sequencing read error. The chain combines TRBV11-2 with TRBJ2-7, with D perhaps being TRBD1 or TRBD2 (5 bases each). From germline, CDR1 is SGHAT and CDR2 FQNNGV. Trimming stripped 6 bases from V and 11 bases from J, with 14 bases between. This CDR3 spans 11 amino acids. CDR3 sequence (DNA): TGTGCCAGCAGGGCATTAGGGGAGAAGTACTTC. Translated, it gives CASRALGEKYF.

This clonotype has just a few counts. This chain links TRBV9 with TRBJ2-3; a weak D match, TRBD2 (6 bases). The length of the CDR3 is 15 residues. The germline gives CDR1 SGDLS, CDR2 YYNGEE. Between the trimmed V and J ends, which lost 2 bases and 1 base, there was a span of 11 bases. The CDR3 bases are TGTGCCAGCAGCGTTTACGGGGGAGGCACAGATACGCAGTATTTT. This translates into CASSVYGGGTDTQYF.

About this clonotype: Given a much more abundant clone one base away, this may be a read error. The rearrangement uses TRBV6-1 and TRBJ1-2, with TRBD1 identical over 8 bases. The CDR3 contains 13 residues. Germline values: CDR1 MNHNS, CDR2 SASEGT. CDR3 region: CAATGDNNYGYTF. In DNA form, the CDR3 reads TGTGCTGCGACAGGGGATAATAACTATGGCTACACCTTC.

The V and J genes are TRBV5-1 and TRBJ2-3; TRBD2 matches at 11 bases. The CDR3 consists of 20 residues. Germline V gives CDR1 SGHRS, CDR2 YFSETQ. Trimming removed 7 bases from V and 1 base from J; junction bases left unmatched: 20. The CDR3 DNA reads TGCGCCAGCTCCTGGGACAGCAGCAAAGGGACTAGCGGACGCACAGATACGCAGTATTTT. This gives the protein CASSWDSSKGTSGRTDTQYF. Drawing the rest from reference TRBV5-1 and TRBJ2-3, the complete variable domain is KAGVTQTPRYLIKTRGQQVTLSCSPISGHRSVSWYQQTPGQGLQFLFEYFSETQRNKGNFPGRFSGRQFSNSRSEMNVSTLELGDSALYLCASSWDSSKGTSGRTDTQYFGPGTRLTVL.

The rearrangement links TRBV24-1 to TRBJ2-1; 8 bases are a match to TRBD1. Losses at the gene ends were 5 bases for V and 4 bases for J; bases not matched to a gene: 3. Germline CDR1 KGHDR, CDR2 SFDVKD. This CDR3 spans 14 amino acids. For the CDR3, the DNA is TGTGCCACCAGTGTACAGGGGGATTACAATGAGCAGTTCTTC. Translating it yields CATSVQGDYNEQFF.

This clonotype was counted ten times or more. The V and J genes are TRBV6-9 and TRBJ2-1, with D perhaps TRBD1 or TRBD2 (7 bases each). CDR3 length: 14 amino acids. Germline values: CDR1 MNHGY, CDR2 SVAAGI. Trimming removed 3 bases from V and 7 bases from J, with 13 bases in between. The chain's CDR3 is CASSYRGGMNEQFF. CDR3 nucleotides: TGTGCCAGCAGTTACAGGGGGGGTATGAATGAGCAGTTCTTC.

Note on this clonotype: Germline and junction disagree at one end, which may indicate a read error. The J gene is TRBJ1-5, the V gene TRBV20-1; D ambiguous. The germline CDR1 and CDR2 sequences are DFQATT and SNEGSKA (reference sequence). The CDR3 loop spans 16 amino acids. The CDR3 DNA reads TGCAGTGCTAGAGGTAAGGGTGACCGAAGCAATCAGCCCCGGCATTTT. Its protein is CSARGKGDRSNQPRHF.

As regards this clonotype: A much larger clone lies a single base off, so this may be a read error. This CDR3 is missing its conserved last phenylalanine or tryptophan, likely due to a read error. CDR3 region: CASYSVAYEQYL. The CDR3 nucleotides are TGTGCCAGCTACAGCGTGGCGTACGAGCAGTACCTC. The chain is built from TRBV6-1 and TRBJ2-7, with unresolved D. The germline CDR1 and CDR2 sequences are MNHNS and SASEGT. The ends were cut back, 8 bases at V and 4 bases at J, with 12 bases in the middle. The CDR3 length is 12 residues.

In its sample, this clonotype was seen many times. The CDR3 DNA is TGCGCCAGCAGCTTGGTAAAGCGGGGGGCCTCCTACAATGAGCAGTTCTTC. Translated, it gives CASSLVKRGASYNEQFF. The chain uses TRBV5-1 and TRBJ2-1; 9 nucleotides match TRBD2. With V trimmed by 0 bases and J by 0 bases, 4 bases remained unmatched. In germline, CDR1 is SGHRS, CDR2 YFSETQ. This CDR3 spans 17 amino acids. The full variable domain, in which reference TRBV5-1 and TRBJ2-1 provide the parts outside the CDR3, is KAGVTQTPRYLIKTRGQQVTLSCSPISGHRSVSWYQQTPGQGLQFLFEYFSETQRNKGNFPGRFSGRQFSNSRSEMNVSTLELGDSALYLCASSLVKRGASYNEQFFGPGTRLTVL.

There are many counts of this clonotype. The gene calls are TRBV7-2 and TRBJ2-7; D gene unclear. CDR3 size: 12 residues. Germline assignment: CDR1 SGHTA and CDR2 FQGNSA. The V end lost 1 base, the J end lost 9 bases, and 10 bases lay between the germline ends. The CDR3 sequence is CASSLVYGAQYF. Here the CDR3 DNA reads TGTGCCAGCAGCTTAGTTTATGGCGCGCAGTACTTC.